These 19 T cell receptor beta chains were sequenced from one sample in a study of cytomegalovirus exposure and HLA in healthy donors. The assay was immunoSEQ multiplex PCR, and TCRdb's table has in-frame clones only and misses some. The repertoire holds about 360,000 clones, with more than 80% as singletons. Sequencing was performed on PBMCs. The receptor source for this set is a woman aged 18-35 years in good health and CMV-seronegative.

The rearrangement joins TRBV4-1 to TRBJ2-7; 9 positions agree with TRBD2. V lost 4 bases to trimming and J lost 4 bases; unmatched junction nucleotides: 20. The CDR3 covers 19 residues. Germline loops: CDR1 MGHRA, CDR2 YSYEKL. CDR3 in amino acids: CASSRKTARETSGEYEQYF. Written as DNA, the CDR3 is TGCGCCAGCAGCCGTAAGACGGCACGCGAGACTAGCGGAGAATACGAGCAGTACTTC.

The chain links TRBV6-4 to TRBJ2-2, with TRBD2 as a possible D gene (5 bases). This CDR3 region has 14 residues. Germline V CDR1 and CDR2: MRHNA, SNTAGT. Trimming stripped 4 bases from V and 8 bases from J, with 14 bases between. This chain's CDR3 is CASSGTPGSGELFF. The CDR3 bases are TGTGCCAGCAGTGGGACTCCCGGGTCTGGGGAGCTGTTTTTT.

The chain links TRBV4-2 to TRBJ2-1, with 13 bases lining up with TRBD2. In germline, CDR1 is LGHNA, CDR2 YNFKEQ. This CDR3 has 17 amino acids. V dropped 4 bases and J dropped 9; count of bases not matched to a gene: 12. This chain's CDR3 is CASSPLAGGQVGSEQFF. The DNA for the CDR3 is TGTGCCAGCAGCCCACTAGCGGGGGGGCAGGTGGGTAGTGAGCAGTTCTTC.

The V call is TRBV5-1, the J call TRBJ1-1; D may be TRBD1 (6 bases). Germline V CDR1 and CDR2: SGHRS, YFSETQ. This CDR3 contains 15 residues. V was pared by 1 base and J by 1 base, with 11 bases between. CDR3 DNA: TGCGCCAGCAGCTTGTTGGACAGTACGAACACTGAAGCTTTCTTT. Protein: CASSLLDSTNTEAFF.

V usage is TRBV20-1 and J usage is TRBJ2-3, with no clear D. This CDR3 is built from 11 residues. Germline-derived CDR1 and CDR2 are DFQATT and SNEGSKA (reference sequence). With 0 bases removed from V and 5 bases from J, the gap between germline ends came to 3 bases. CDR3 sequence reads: CSARDRDTQYF. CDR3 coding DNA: TGCAGTGCTAGAGATCGAGATACGCAGTATTTT.

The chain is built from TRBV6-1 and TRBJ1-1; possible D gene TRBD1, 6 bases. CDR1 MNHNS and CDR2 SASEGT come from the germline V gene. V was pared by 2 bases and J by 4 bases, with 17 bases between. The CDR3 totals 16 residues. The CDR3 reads CASSEWAGARVTEAFF. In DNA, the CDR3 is TGTGCCAGCAGTGAATGGGCAGGGGCGAGGGTCACTGAAGCTTTCTTT.

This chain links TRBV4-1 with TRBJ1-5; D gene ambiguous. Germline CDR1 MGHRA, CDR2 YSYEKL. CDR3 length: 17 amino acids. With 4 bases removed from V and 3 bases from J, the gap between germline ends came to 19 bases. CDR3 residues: CASSPSGGLGFNQPQHF. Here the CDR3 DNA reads TGCGCCAGCAGCCCCAGCGGCGGGTTAGGCTTCAATCAGCCCCAGCATTTT.

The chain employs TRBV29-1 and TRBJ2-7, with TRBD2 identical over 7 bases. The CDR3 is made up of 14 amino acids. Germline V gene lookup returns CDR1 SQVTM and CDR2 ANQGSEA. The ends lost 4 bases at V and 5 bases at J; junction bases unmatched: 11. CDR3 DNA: TGCAGCGTTGCTAGTTTCATGGGGGGGGACGAGCAGTACTTC. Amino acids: CSVASFMGGDEQYF.

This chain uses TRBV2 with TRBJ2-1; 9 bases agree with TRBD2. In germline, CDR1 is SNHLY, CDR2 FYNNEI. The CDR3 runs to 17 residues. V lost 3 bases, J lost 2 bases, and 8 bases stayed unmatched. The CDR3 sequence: CASSDPVAGVTYNEQFF. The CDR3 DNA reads TGTGCCAGCAGTGACCCTGTAGCGGGAGTCACCTACAATGAGCAGTTCTTC.

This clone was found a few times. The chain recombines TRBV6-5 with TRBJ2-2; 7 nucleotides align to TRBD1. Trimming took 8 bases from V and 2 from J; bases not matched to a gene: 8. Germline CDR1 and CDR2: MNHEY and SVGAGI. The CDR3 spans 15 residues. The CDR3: CASRPDRVNTGELFF. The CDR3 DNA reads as TGTGCCAGCCGGCCTGACAGGGTTAACACCGGGGAGCTGTTTTTT.

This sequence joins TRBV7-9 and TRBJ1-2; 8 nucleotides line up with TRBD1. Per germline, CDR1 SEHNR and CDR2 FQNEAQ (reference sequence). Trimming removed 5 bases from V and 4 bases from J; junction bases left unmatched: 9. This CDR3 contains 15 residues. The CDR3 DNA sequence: TGTGCCAGCAGCCCAGGACAGGGACTGGGCTATGGCTACACCTTC. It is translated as CASSPGQGLGYGYTF. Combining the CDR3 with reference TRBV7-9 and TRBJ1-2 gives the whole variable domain DTGVSQNPRHKITKRGQNVTFRCDPISEHNRLYWYRQTLGQGPEFLTYFQNEAQLEKSRLLSDRFSAERPKGSFSTLEIQRTEQGDSAMYLCASSPGQGLGYGYTFGSGTRLTVV.

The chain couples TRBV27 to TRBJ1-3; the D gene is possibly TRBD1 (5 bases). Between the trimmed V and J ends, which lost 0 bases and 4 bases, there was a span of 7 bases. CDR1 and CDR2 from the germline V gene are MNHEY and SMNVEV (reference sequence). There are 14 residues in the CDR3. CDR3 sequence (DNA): TGTGCCAGCAGTTTATCAGGGGTCGGAAACACCATATATTTT. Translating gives CASSLSGVGNTIYF.

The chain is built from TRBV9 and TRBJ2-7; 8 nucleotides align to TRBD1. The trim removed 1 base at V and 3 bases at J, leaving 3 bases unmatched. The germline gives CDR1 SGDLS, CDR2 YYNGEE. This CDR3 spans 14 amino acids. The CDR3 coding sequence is TGTGCCAGCAGCGTACTCGGACAGGGCTACGAGCAGTACTTC. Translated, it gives CASSVLGQGYEQYF.

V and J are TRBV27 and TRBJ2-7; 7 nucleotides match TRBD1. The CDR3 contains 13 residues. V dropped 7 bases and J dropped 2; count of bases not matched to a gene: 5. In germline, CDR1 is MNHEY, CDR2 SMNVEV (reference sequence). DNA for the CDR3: TGTGCCAGCAAAAAGCAGGGGGCCTACGAGCAGTACTTC. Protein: CASKKQGAYEQYF.

The DNA of the CDR3 is TGTGCCAGCAGTGATTACAGGGGTTTAGGCTACACCTTC. This gives the protein CASSDYRGLGYTF. The chain carries TRBV6-4 and TRBJ1-2; 7 positions agree with TRBD1. The CDR3 loop spans 13 amino acids. The germline V gene encodes CDR1 MRHNA and CDR2 SNTAGT. V trimming: 3 bases; J trimming: 8 bases; junction bases outside the gene matches: 6.

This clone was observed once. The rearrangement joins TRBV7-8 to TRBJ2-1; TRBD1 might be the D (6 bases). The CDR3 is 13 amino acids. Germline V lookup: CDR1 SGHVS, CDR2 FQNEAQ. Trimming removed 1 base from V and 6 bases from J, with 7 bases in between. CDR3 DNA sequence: TGTGCCAGCAGCTTAGTAGGGGGCAATGAGCAGTTCTTC. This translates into CASSLVGGNEQFF.

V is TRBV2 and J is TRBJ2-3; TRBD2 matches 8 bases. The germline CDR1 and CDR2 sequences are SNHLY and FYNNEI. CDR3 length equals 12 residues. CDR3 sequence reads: CATRGATDTQYF. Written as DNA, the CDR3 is TGTGCTACGCGGGGGGCCACAGATACGCAGTATTTT.

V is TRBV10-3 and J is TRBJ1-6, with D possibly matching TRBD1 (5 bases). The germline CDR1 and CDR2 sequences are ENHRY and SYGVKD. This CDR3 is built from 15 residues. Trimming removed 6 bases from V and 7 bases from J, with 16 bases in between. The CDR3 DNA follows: TGTGCCATCAGGGCGGGGGTATCAAGCAATTCACCCCTCCACTTT. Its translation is CAIRAGVSSNSPLHF.

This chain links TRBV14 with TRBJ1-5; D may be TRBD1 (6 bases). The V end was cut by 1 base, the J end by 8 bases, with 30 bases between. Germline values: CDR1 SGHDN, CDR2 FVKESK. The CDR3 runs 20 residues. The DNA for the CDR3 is TGTGCCAGCAGCCAAGGGCGATTTGTGTGTCGGGGGGCGTCTAGAAAGCCCCAGCATTTT. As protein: CASSQGRFVCRGASRKPQHF.